This T cell receptor beta chain was sequenced for a study of preoperative IRX-2 immunotherapy in early breast cancer. Treatment: preoperative locoregional IRX-2 cytokine immunotherapy. Patients received preoperative, locoregional IRX-2 cytokine immunotherapy in a phase Ib study. Clones were sequenced by immunoSEQ multiplex PCR, and TCRdb holds only the in-frame ones, with some missing. The sample has some 29,000 clones, roughly 89% seen once. CDR1 is SNHLY, CDR2 FYNNEI, per germline. CDR3 length: 12 residues. The V end was cut by 3 bases, the J end by 2 bases, with 5 bases between. The V call is TRBV2, the J call TRBJ2-7; D is uncertain. This sequence was found in a human donor with breast cancer. Sampling was conducted from a patient treated with IRX-2 immunotherapy. The CDR3 coding sequence is TGTGCCAGCAGTGAGTTAGCCTACGAGCAGTACTTC. Residues: CASSELAYEQYF. The full variable domain, its missing parts supplied by reference TRBV2 and TRBJ2-7, is EPEVTQTPSHQVTQMGQEVILRCVPISNHLYFYWYRQILGQKVEFLVSFYNNEISEKSEIFDDQFSVERPDGSNFTLKIRSTKLEDSAMYFCASSELAYEQYFGPGTRLTVT.